One and the same sample provided the 21 T cell receptor beta chains below, sequenced in a study of Ad26.COV2.S vaccination and SARS-CoV-2 variants. Using immunoSEQ multiplex PCR, the repertoire was profiled, and TCRdb retains in-frame clones only, with some absent. The sample records 300,000 to 350,000 clones, about 88% being singletons. Treatment denoted: roughly 19 received Ad26.COV2.S at low or high dose, single or two shots; roughly 5 received placebo; per-sample allocation not given. Day 63 after the first injection of vaccine or placebo was the sampling time. This specimen consisted of peripheral blood, obtained in a trial of Ad26.COV2.S vaccine versus placebo. These receptors originate from a person between 18 and 65 years old who received the Ad26.COV2.S COVID-19 vaccine or a placebo.

The V gene is TRBV20-1, the J gene TRBJ2-1; D gene ambiguous. CDR1 DFQATT and CDR2 SNEGSKA come from the germline V gene (reference sequence). The CDR3 runs to 11 residues. The V and J ends lost 5 bases and 7 bases respectively, with 9 bases between them. The CDR3 sequence is CSAEVVNEQFF. CDR3 DNA sequence: TGCAGTGCTGAGGTGGTAAATGAGCAGTTCTTC.

This clone was counted only a few times. This rearrangement joins TRBV6-2 or TRBV6-3 to TRBJ1-2, with 9 bases identical to TRBD1. The length of the CDR3 is 16 residues. Germline loops: CDR1 MNHEY, CDR2 SVGEGT. Trimming at V came to 5 bases and at J to 8 bases, leaving 15 bases not matched to a gene. The CDR3 DNA sequence: TGTGCCAGCAGTCCCGGATTTCGACAGGGGGGAGGAGGCTACACCTTC. Translated, it gives CASSPGFRQGGGGYTF.

DNA of the CDR3: TGTGCCAGCAGTTTAGCAGGCACCTTGAACACTGAAGCTTTCTTT. Translated, it gives CASSLAGTLNTEAFF. The J gene is TRBJ1-1, the V gene TRBV27; D not resolved. From germline, CDR1 is MNHEY and CDR2 SMNVEV (reference sequence). The CDR3 consists of 15 residues. The V end lost 2 bases, the J end lost 0 bases, and 10 bases lay between the germline ends.

This clone was seen more than once but under ten times. The genes are TRBV2 and TRBJ1-6, with D possibly being TRBD1 (6 bases). CDR3 length: 14 amino acids. CDR1 is SNHLY, CDR2 FYNNEI, per germline. V dropped 6 bases and J dropped 6 bases, with 12 bases sitting between them. The CDR3 DNA is TGTGCCAGCAGGACCGACAGGAGTAATTCACCCCTCCACTTT. Protein sequence: CASRTDRSNSPLHF.

The rearrangement uses TRBV5-1 and TRBJ1-2; TRBD1 aligns across 11 bases. CDR3 length: 14 amino acids. Per the germline V gene, CDR1 is SGHRS and CDR2 is YFSETQ. Trimming removed 4 bases from V and 7 bases from J; junction bases left unmatched: 6. CDR3 sequence (DNA): TGCGCCAGCAGCACAGGACAGGGGGCGAGTGGCTACACCTTC. It translates to CASSTGQGASGYTF.

The chain links TRBV20-1 to TRBJ1-2; D unclear. Trimming took off 5 bases at V and 3 bases at J, with 4 bases between the two ends. The CDR3 loop spans 10 amino acids. Germline assignment: CDR1 DFQATT and CDR2 SNEGSKA (reference sequence). The CDR3: CSALDYGYTF. The DNA for the CDR3 is TGCAGTGCTCTCGACTATGGCTACACCTTC.

The CDR3 DNA reads TGCGCCAGTTCCCTTCAAGGAGGGAAACTGTTTTTT. Translated, it gives CASSLQGGKLFF. This rearrangement joins TRBV10-1 to TRBJ1-4; D gene unclear. V was pared by 9 bases and J by 11 bases, with 16 bases between. Looked up from germline, CDR1 is WNHNN and CDR2 is SYGVQD (reference sequence). The CDR3 has 12 amino acids.

The gene calls are TRBV10-2 and TRBJ2-7; 14 positions match TRBD2. Per the germline V gene, CDR1 is WSHSY and CDR2 is SAAADI. This CDR3 is built from 16 residues. Trimming removed 7 bases from V and 3 bases from J; junction bases left unmatched: 8. The CDR3: CASMRTSGGYFYEQYF. The CDR3 DNA is TGCGCCAGCATGAGGACTAGCGGGGGGTACTTCTACGAGCAGTACTTC.

V and J are TRBV5-6 and TRBJ2-1; D possibly corresponds to TRBD1 (6 bases). The CDR3 is 12 amino acids. Germline lookup yields CDR1 SGHDT and CDR2 YYEEEE. V gave up 0 bases and J gave up 8 bases, with 6 bases separating them. CDR3 region: CASSLGQDEQFF. DNA for the CDR3: TGTGCCAGCAGCTTGGGACAGGATGAGCAGTTCTTC.

The rearrangement links TRBV9 to TRBJ2-2; D is unclear. Germline values: CDR1 SGDLS, CDR2 YYNGEE. Trimming stripped 3 bases from V and 1 base from J, with 4 bases between. This CDR3 comprises 13 residues. CDR3 coding DNA: TGTGCCAGCAGCGCCAGGAACACCGGGGAGCTGTTTTTT. This codes for CASSARNTGELFF.

This clone was observed at least ten times. This same CDR3 is encoded by further DNA sequences in the sample. The chain joins TRBV4-2 to TRBJ2-7; D remains unclear. Germline CDR1 reads LGHNA; CDR2 reads YNFKEQ. The CDR3 is 15 amino acids. V lost 0 bases, J lost 5 bases, and 14 bases lay in between. DNA for the CDR3: TGTGCCAGCAGCCAAGATAGAACTTCCAGGAACGAGCAGTACTTC. Amino acid sequence: CASSQDRTSRNEQYF.

The chain joins TRBV11-1 to TRBJ2-3; D possibly corresponds to TRBD2 (5 bases). Germline assignment: CDR1 SGHAT and CDR2 FQDESV (reference sequence). The CDR3 sequence is 15 residues long. The V gene lost 3 bases and the J gene lost 8 bases, with 18 bases spanning the gap. The CDR3 nucleotides are TGTGCCAGCAGCTTGCCCGGAGGCCTCGGCGTTACGCAGTATTTT. Its translation: CASSLPGGLGVTQYF.

This chain links TRBV6-5 with TRBJ2-7; D possibly corresponds to TRBD1 (5 bases). CDR1 and CDR2 (germline): MNHEY, SVGAGI. CDR3 length: 13 residues. Trimming removed 5 bases from V and 6 bases from J, with 14 bases in between. The chain's CDR3 is CASSLRDGGEQYF. The DNA for the CDR3 is TGTGCCAGCAGTCTCAGGGATGGTGGCGAGCAGTACTTC.

This rearrangement joins TRBV19 to TRBJ1-4; tentative D call: TRBD1 (6 bases). V lost 4 bases and J lost 0, with 9 bases in between. This CDR3 region has 15 residues. Germline loops: CDR1 LNHDA, CDR2 SQIVND (reference sequence). The CDR3 DNA is TGTGCCAGTAGTACGGACAGCTCAACTAATGAAAAACTGTTTTTT. Protein sequence: CASSTDSSTNEKLFF.

The rearrangement joins TRBV6-5 to TRBJ2-1, with D possibly matching TRBD2 (6 bases). CDR1 MNHEY and CDR2 SVGAGI come from the germline V gene. V lost 7 bases, J lost 5 bases, and 15 bases lay in between. The CDR3 covers 14 residues. DNA for the CDR3: TGTGCCAGCACTAGGGCAGGCGGGAACAATGAGCAGTTCTTC. Translation: CASTRAGGNNEQFF.

The chain is built from TRBV10-3 and TRBJ2-5; 12 bases are a match to TRBD2. CDR1 ENHRY and CDR2 SYGVKD come from the germline V gene. This CDR3 spans 14 amino acids. Germline trimming cut 11 bases from V and 4 bases from J; bases unmatched to any gene: 8. The CDR3 nucleotides are TGTGCCTCGGCTAGCGGGGGGGCGCGAGAGACCCAGTACTTC. This translates into CASASGGARETQYF.

The chain carries TRBV6-5 and TRBJ1-1; possibly TRBD1 for D (6 bases). This CDR3 comprises 14 residues. Trimming took off 10 bases at V and 1 base at J, with 16 bases between the two ends. Germline assignment: CDR1 MNHEY and CDR2 SVGAGI. The DNA for the CDR3 is TGTGCCACCGAAGGAGCGACAGGGAACACTGAAGCTTTCTTT. This sequence encodes CATEGATGNTEAFF.

The V gene is TRBV7-9, the J gene TRBJ1-4, with D possibly TRBD1 on 6 matching bases. The germline V and J ends were trimmed by 8 bases and 0 bases, with 22 bases remaining between them. Germline V gene lookup returns CDR1 SEHNR and CDR2 FQNEAQ (reference sequence). The CDR3 extends over 18 amino acids. The CDR3 protein is CASSDRPFGRATNEKLFF. In DNA form, the CDR3 reads TGTGCCAGCTCGGACAGACCTTTCGGGAGGGCAACTAATGAAAAACTGTTTTTT.

V gene TRBV7-2 combines with J gene TRBJ2-3, with a possible D match to TRBD2 (5 bases). This CDR3 region has 11 residues. CDR1 and CDR2 from the germline V gene are SGHTA and FQGNSA. V was clipped by 5 bases and J by 8 bases, with 8 bases between them. CDR3 DNA: TGTGCCAGCAGCACTAGTGGTACGCAGTATTTT. It encodes CASSTSGTQYF.

V usage is TRBV27 and J usage is TRBJ2-7, with TRBD2 identical over 7 bases. Trimming cost V 0 bases and J 2 bases; bases outside gene matches: 4. CDR1 and CDR2 (germline): MNHEY, SMNVEV (reference sequence). The CDR3 spans 15 residues. The CDR3 spells CASSLSLAGAYEQYF. The DNA of the CDR3 is TGTGCCAGCAGTTTATCACTGGCGGGAGCCTACGAGCAGTACTTC.

This clone was recorded only once. This chain connects TRBV21-1 to TRBJ2-5; the D call of TRBD1 is as the table states it, not checked on the DNA. TRBV21-1 is a known pseudogene. The CDR3 is made up of 17 amino acids. CDR3 protein: CASSKEEPGGFQETQYF. In DNA form, the CDR3 reads TGTGCCAGCAGCAAAGAGGAGCCAGGGGGGTTCCAAGAGACCCAGTACTTC.